This T cell receptor (beta chain) comes out of a study of CD8 T cells in Susac syndrome. TCR beta sequencing covered blood CD8+ and CD4+ T cells. The study used treatment-naive patients who had stable or active relapsing-remitting disease as multiple sclerosis controls. Trimming cost V 4 bases and J 5 bases, with 27 bases left between them. Looked up from germline, CDR1 is SGHKS and CDR2 is YYEKEE (reference sequence). The CDR3 has 18 amino acids. Random hexamers served to reverse transcribe roughly 0.45 to 1 ug RNA. Amplification of TCR beta CDR3 used immunoSEQ multiplex PCR across 54 Vbeta and 13 Jbeta. TCRdb re-called the immunoSEQ multiplex PCR reads through MiXCR, storing one row per CDR3 protein. The table lists about 150,000 distinct CDR3 sequences, over 95% of them singletons.

The TCR sequence derives from a human donor with multiple sclerosis. The chain joins TRBV5-5 to TRBJ2-5, with D perhaps matching TRBD2 (6 bases). Sequenced material: CD8+ T cells from PBMCs. CDR3 DNA: TGTGCCAGCAGCACCGGTGGAGGGGAAGGAGCTCCACGGGAGACCCAGTACTTC. Its translation is CASSTGGGEGAPRETQYF.